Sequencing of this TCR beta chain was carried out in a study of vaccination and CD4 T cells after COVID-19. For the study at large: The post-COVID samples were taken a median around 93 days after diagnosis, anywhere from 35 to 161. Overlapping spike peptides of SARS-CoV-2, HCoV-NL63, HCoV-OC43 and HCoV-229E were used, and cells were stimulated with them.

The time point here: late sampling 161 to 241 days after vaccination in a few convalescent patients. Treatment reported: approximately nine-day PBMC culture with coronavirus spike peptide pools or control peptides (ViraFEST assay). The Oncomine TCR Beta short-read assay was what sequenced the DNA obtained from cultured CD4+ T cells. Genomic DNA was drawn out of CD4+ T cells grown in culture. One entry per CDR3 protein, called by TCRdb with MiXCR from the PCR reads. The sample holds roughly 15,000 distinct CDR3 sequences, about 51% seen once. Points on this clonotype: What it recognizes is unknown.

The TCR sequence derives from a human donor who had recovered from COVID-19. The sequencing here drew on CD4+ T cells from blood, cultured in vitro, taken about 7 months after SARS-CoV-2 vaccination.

CDR3 coding DNA: TGTGCCAGCAGCCACGGACAGTTTAACTCACCCCTCCACTTT. It translates to CASSHGQFNSPLHF. The chain recombines TRBV7-9 with TRBJ1-6; the D gene is possibly TRBD1 (6 bases). V was trimmed by 5 bases and J by 10 bases, leaving 15 bases between them. The CDR3 loop spans 14 amino acids. Germline V gives CDR1 SEHNR, CDR2 FQNEAQ (reference sequence).